These T cell receptor beta chains were read from a single sample in a study of blood T cell repertoires in COVID-19. Profiling relied on immunoSEQ multiplex PCR, and the TCRdb table lists in-frame clones only, not all of them. The sample lists roughly 320,000 clones, over 75% seen once, with approximately 7.5% in the top ten. The sample taken for sequencing was peripheral blood. The receptors here all came from a human donor in a cohort sampled during active COVID-19. The conserved cysteine and the conserved F or W are not part of the CDR3 here. Fields, in order: V gene, CDR3 protein.

v_call: TRBV5-1
cdr3_aa: ASSLDRGNTIY

v_call: TRBV6-5
cdr3_aa: ASSPNGAYNEQF

v_call: TRBV6-4
cdr3_aa: ASSDSWDRVGYT

v_call: TRBV19
cdr3_aa: ASSMTGGSPSQPQH

v_call: TRBV7-3
cdr3_aa: ASSLRPGTDYGYT

v_call: TRBV6-6
cdr3_aa: ASTGLAGALYEQY

v_call: TRBV5-5
cdr3_aa: ASSLVGLAGPGGTDTQY

v_call: TRBV3-1/TRBV3-2
cdr3_aa: ASSRQGVLGLEAF

v_call: TRBV5-6
cdr3_aa: ASSLRRGANTGELF

v_call: TRBV10-2
cdr3_aa: ASSPTRGKQY

v_call: TRBV10-3
cdr3_aa: AISDRRTGSGNTIY

v_call: TRBV5-1
cdr3_aa: ASRVGSSGNTIY

v_call: TRBV27
cdr3_aa: ASGRQGRNTEAF

v_call: TRBV2
cdr3_aa: ASRTANQPQH

v_call: TRBV30
cdr3_aa: AWSEQGAGETQY

v_call: TRBV29-1
cdr3_aa: SVRGEINIQY

v_call: TRBV7-8
cdr3_aa: ASSETGSHYGYT

v_call: TRBV6-1
cdr3_aa: ASSEFPGSTDTQY

v_call: TRBV5-1
cdr3_aa: ASSLADSSTETQY

v_call: TRBV18
cdr3_aa: ASSPGGSTNYGYT

v_call: TRBV24-1
cdr3_aa: ATRETPYGTPSYEQY

v_call: TRBV27
cdr3_aa: ASNPGGPSGANVLT

v_call: TRBV7-3
cdr3_aa: ASSLTGTSGGSADTQY

v_call: TRBV9
cdr3_aa: ASSARRDSEQF

v_call: TRBV24-1
cdr3_aa: ATSDLEGTGVLNEQF

v_call: TRBV19
cdr3_aa: ASSYRDRGGETQY

v_call: TRBV5-1
cdr3_aa: ASNAGDPPRQSQY

v_call: TRBV24-1
cdr3_aa: ATSETGASGNTIY

v_call: TRBV7-9
cdr3_aa: ASSAAPGGNSPLH

v_call: TRBV12-3/TRBV12-4
cdr3_aa: ASSLVVTSPF

v_call: TRBV30
cdr3_aa: AWTGAGGTT

v_call: TRBV6-5
cdr3_aa: ASSYLTGTAFEKLF

v_call: TRBV27
cdr3_aa: ASSSPHRGGAETQY

v_call: TRBV5-4
cdr3_aa: ASSGSTGGGTEAF

v_call: TRBV6-5
cdr3_aa: ASSYRGQSAEQY

v_call: TRBV7-3
cdr3_aa: ASSPTVAGGRNEQF